The clone carrying this T cell receptor beta chain occurred once. No antigen is known for it. The CDR3 runs 12 residues. CDR1 SNHLY and CDR2 FYNNEI come from the germline V gene. V lost 4 bases, J lost 4 bases, and 8 bases lay in between. TCRdb reanalysed the 5' RACE reads using MiXCR and keeps one entry per CDR3 protein. Found here are more than 80,000 distinct CDR3 sequences, about 13% of them singletons; the top ten hold about 1.4%. The data are from a study of early T cells in non-severe SARS-CoV-2 infection. Study-wide findings and caveats: Lookups in VDJdb leaned toward anti-spike CD8 responses and missed private and CD4 specificities.

The TCR was taken from an adult who was a healthcare worker with PCR-confirmed SARS-CoV-2 infection or an uninfected control (not recorded which). The chain links TRBV2 to TRBJ2-7; D gene ambiguous. Sequenced input: whole blood. The CDR3 DNA reads as TGTGCCAGCAGTGTTCGGGCTTACGAGCAGTACTTC. Its translation: CASSVRAYEQYF.